Below are 4 T cell receptor beta chains sequenced from a single sample in a study of T cell repertoires in cytomegalovirus infection. TCRdb itself ran the reads through MiXCR, one entry per CDR3 protein. The sample comprises roughly 700,000 distinct CDR3 sequences, 30% to 35% of which are singletons, and 18% rests with the top ten. Their specific antigens are unknown. The sequences come from cultured PBMCs, collected from culture after CMV antigen stimulation. Receptor source: a human donor in good health (CMV status not recorded). Some clones in this sample may be carry-over from other donors' samples.

This clonotype turned up a few times. The rearrangement links TRBV7-8 to TRBJ2-3, with unresolved D. The V gene lost 4 bases and the J gene lost 2 bases, with 7 bases spanning the gap. Germline V gene data show CDR1 as SGHVS and CDR2 as FQNEAQ. The CDR3 is 13 residues long. The CDR3 coding sequence is TGTGCCAGCAGCTCCCTCCCCACAGATACGCAGTATTTT. Protein product: CASSSLPTDTQYF.

This clonotype came up a few times. The chain combines TRBV6-5 with TRBJ1-6, with D uncertain. CDR3 length: 11 amino acids. Germline values: CDR1 MNHEY, CDR2 SVGAGI. Trimming took off 10 bases at V and 8 bases at J, with 9 bases between the two ends. In nucleotides, the CDR3 is TGTGCCATTGGGAGGGATTCACCCCTCCACTTT. The encoded protein is CAIGRDSPLHF.

This clonotype was found a few times. CDR3 DNA sequence: TGTGCCAGCAGCTTAGGGTACGGGGTCGGGGAGACCCAGTACTTC. It is translated as CASSLGYGVGETQYF. This chain connects TRBV7-9 to TRBJ2-5, with a possible D match to TRBD2 (5 bases). Germline V gene data show CDR1 as SEHNR and CDR2 as FQNEAQ (reference sequence). This CDR3 contains 15 residues. V dropped 1 base and J dropped 5 bases, with 14 bases sitting between them.

This clonotype came up many times. The chain employs TRBV7-2 and TRBJ2-5; TRBD2 agrees at 7 bases. CDR3 length equals 14 residues. The trim removed 5 bases at V and 7 bases at J, leaving 10 bases unmatched. The germline gives CDR1 SGHTA, CDR2 FQGNSA. The CDR3 protein is CASSPAREVGTQYF. DNA of the CDR3: TGTGCCAGCAGCCCTGCCCGGGAGGTTGGGACCCAGTACTTC.